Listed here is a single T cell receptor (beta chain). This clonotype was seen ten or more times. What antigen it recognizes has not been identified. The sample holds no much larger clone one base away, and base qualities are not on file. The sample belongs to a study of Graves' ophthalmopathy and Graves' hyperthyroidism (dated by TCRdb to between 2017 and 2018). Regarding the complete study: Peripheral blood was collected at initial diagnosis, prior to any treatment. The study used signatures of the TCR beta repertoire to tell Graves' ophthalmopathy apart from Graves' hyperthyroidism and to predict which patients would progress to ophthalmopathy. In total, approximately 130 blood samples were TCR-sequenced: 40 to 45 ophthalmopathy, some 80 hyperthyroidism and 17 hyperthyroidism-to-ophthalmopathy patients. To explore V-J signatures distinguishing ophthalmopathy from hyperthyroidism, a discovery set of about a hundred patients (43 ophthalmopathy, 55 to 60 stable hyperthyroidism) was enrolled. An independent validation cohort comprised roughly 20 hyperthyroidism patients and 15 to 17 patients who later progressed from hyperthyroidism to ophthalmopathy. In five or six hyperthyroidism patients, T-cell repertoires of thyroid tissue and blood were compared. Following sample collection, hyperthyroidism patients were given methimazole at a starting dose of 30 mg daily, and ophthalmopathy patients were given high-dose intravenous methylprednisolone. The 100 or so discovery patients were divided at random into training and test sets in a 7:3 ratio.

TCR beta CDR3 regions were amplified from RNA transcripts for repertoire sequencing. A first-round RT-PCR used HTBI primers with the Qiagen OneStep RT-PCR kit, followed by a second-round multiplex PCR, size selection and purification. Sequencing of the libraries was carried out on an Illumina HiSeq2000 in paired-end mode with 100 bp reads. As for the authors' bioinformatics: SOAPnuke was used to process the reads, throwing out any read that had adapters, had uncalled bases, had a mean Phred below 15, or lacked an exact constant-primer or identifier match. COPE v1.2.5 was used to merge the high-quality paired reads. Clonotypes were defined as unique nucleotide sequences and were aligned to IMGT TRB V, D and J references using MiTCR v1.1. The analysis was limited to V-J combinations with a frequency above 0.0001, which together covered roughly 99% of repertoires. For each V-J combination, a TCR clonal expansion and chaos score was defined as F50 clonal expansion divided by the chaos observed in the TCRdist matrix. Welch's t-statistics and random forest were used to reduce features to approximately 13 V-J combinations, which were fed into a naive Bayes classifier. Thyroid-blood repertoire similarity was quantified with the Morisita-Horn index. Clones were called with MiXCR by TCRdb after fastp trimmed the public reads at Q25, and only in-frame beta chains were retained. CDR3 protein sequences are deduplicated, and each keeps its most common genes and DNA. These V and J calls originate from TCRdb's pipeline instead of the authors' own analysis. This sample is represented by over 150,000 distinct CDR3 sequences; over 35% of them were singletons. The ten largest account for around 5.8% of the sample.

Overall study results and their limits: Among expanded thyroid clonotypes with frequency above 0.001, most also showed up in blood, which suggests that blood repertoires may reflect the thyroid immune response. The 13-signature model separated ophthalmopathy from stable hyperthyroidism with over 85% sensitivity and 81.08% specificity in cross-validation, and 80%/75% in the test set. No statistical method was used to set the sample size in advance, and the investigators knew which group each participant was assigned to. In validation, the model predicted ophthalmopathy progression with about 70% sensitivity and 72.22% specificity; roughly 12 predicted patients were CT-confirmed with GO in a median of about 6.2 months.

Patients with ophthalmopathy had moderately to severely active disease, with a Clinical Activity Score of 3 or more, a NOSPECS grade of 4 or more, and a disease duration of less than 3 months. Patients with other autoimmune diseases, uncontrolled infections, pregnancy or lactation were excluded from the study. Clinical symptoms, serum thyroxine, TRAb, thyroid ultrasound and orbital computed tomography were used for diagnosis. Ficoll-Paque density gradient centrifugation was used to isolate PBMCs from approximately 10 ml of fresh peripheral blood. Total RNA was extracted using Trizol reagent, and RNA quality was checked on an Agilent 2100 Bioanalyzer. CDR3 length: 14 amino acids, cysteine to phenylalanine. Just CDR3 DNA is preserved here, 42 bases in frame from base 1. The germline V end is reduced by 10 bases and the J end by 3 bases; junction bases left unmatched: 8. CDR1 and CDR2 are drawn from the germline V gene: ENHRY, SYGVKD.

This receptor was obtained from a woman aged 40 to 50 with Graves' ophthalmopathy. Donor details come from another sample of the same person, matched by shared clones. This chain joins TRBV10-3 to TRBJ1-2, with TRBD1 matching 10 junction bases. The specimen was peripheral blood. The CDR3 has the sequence CATVGQGIDYGYTF. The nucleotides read TGTGCCACCGTGGGACAGGGGATAGACTATGGCTACACCTTC.